The rows below give T cell receptor beta chains drawn from one sample of a study of T cell responses to AZD1222 COVID-19 vaccine. TCRdb keeps only in-frame clones here, not all; method: immunoSEQ multiplex PCR. The table shows roughly 190,000 clones, with more than 75% occurring only once. Sequenced material: peripheral blood, taken on day 0 of AZD1222 vaccination. Receptors originate from an adult in good health. Both conserved end residues are part of each CDR3. The D gene is left open where the match is weak. Clone size, where shown, is once, few, many, or a class for clones that have expanded.

TRBD1 NA TRBJ2-7 TRBV29-1 CSARTGGDSYEQYF TGCAGCGCTAGGACAGGGGGCGACTCCTACGAGCAGTACTTC
NA NA TRBJ2-3 TRBV11-2 CASSTLLDYPRDTQYF TGTGCCAGCAGCACTCTTTTGGACTACCCCCGGGATACGCAGTATTTT
NA NA TRBJ2-2 TRBV9 CASTDLRDHGELFF TGTGCCAGCACCGATCTCAGGGATCACGGGGAGCTGTTTTTT
NA NA TRBJ2-3 TRBV28 CASSRTEGTQYF TGTGCCAGCAGCCGAACGGAGGGTACGCAGTATTTT
TRBD1 NA TRBJ1-2 TRBV5-4 CASSRTGALGYTF TGTGCCAGCAGTCGGACAGGGGCGCTTGGCTACACCTTC
NA NA TRBJ1-1 TRBV28 CASSKGLLNTEAFF TGTGCCAGCAGTAAGGGACTGCTGAACACTGAAGCTTTCTTT
NA NA TRBJ2-1 TRBV9 CASSVGEYNEQFF TGTGCCAGCAGCGTAGGGGAATACAATGAGCAGTTCTTC
NA once TRBJ2-5 TRBV11-3 CASSLDGSSQETQYF TGTGCCAGCAGCTTAGACGGGAGCTCACAAGAGACCCAGTACTTC
NA NA TRBJ2-1 TRBV9 CASSVVSSYNEQFF TGTGCCAGCAGCGTAGTGAGCTCCTACAATGAGCAGTTCTTC
TRBD1 NA TRBJ1-4 TRBV24-1 CATSDPGQGAEKLFF TGTGCCACCAGTGACCCTGGACAGGGGGCAGAAAAACTGTTTTTT
TRBD1 NA TRBJ2-7 TRBV5-8 CASSFPVWGQGAGEQYF TGTGCCAGCAGCTTTCCCGTTTGGGGACAGGGGGCGGGAGAGCAGTACTTC
NA once TRBJ2-7 TRBV7-2 CASSFLPSYEQYF TGTGCCAGCAGCTTTCTGCCCTCCTACGAGCAGTACTTC
NA NA TRBJ2-7 TRBV28 CASRRRDPPYEQYF TGTGCCAGCAGACGCCGGGACCCCCCCTACGAGCAGTACTTC
NA NA TRBJ1-1 TRBV19 CASSIGHSNTEAFF TGTGCCAGTAGTATTGGACACAGTAACACTGAAGCTTTCTTT
NA NA TRBJ2-2 TRBV7-3 CASSLRGGWTGELFF TGTGCCAGCAGCTTACGAGGGGGTTGGACCGGGGAGCTGTTTTTT
NA few TRBJ2-2 TRBV6-5 CASSYRWAGELFF TGTGCCAGCAGTTATCGCTGGGCCGGGGAGCTGTTTTTT
NA NA TRBJ1-2 TRBV14 CASSQLGTAVNYGYTF TGTGCCAGCAGCCAATTAGGGACTGCAGTTAACTATGGCTACACCTTC